The 4 T cell receptor beta chains presented below share a single source sample, sequenced in a study of blood T cell repertoires in COVID-19. The repertoire was sequenced with immunoSEQ multiplex PCR; TCRdb's copy has only in-frame clones and lacks some. In the table there are around 370,000 clones, more than 75% of which are singletons. The source material was PBMCs or T cells enriched from blood (not recorded which). The receptors come from a woman younger than 30 who had recovered from COVID-19.

The J gene is TRBJ1-5, the V gene TRBV5-6; D is ambiguous. The CDR3 covers 16 residues. Germline CDR1 reads SGHDT; CDR2 reads YYEEEE. The V end lost 2 bases, the J end lost 1 base, and 13 bases lay between the germline ends. CDR3 in DNA: TGTGCCAGCAGCTTCCTCGGCTCGGGGAGCAATCAGCCCCAGCATTTT. It specifies CASSFLGSGSNQPQHF.

The chain couples TRBV7-2 to TRBJ1-2; 8 bases are shared with TRBD1. V lost 6 bases, J lost 4 bases, and 13 bases stayed unmatched. Per the germline V gene, CDR1 is SGHTA and CDR2 is FQGNSA. This CDR3 contains 16 residues. The CDR3 region is CASSSSPGGLPYGYTF. Written as DNA, the CDR3 is TGTGCCAGCAGTTCCAGTCCAGGGGGCCTCCCCTATGGCTACACCTTC.

The gene calls are TRBV11-2 and TRBJ2-3, with 9 bases identical to TRBD2. The CDR3 is made up of 14 amino acids. Germline trimming cut 2 bases from V and 7 bases from J; bases unmatched to any gene: 4. The germline V gene encodes CDR1 SGHAT and CDR2 FQNNGV. The CDR3 protein is CASSLKSGGNTQYF. The CDR3, as DNA: TGTGCCAGCAGCTTAAAAAGCGGGGGGAATACGCAGTATTTT.

This rearrangement joins TRBV19 to TRBJ1-1, with 7 nucleotides matching TRBD1. The CDR3 sequence is 14 residues long. Germline trimming cut 5 bases from V and 7 bases from J; bases unmatched to any gene: 10. The V gene's germline CDR1 is LNHDA and CDR2 SQIVND (reference sequence). CDR3 coding DNA: TGTGCCAGTAGTCCGTCCCCCGGGACAGTTGAAGCTTTCTTT. This encodes CASSPSPGTVEAFF.